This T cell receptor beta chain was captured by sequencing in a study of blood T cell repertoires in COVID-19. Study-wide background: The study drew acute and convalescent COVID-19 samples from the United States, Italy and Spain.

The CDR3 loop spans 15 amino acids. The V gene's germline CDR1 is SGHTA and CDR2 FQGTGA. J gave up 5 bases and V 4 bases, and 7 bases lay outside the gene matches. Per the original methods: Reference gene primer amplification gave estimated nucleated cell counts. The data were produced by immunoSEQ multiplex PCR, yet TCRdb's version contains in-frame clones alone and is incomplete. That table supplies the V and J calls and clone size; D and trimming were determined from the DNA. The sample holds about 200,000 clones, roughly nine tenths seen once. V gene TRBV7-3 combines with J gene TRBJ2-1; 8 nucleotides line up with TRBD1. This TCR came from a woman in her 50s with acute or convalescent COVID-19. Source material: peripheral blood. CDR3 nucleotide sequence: TGTGCCAGCAGCTCTACCGGGACAGGTCACAATGAGCAGTTCTTC. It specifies CASSSTGTGHNEQFF.